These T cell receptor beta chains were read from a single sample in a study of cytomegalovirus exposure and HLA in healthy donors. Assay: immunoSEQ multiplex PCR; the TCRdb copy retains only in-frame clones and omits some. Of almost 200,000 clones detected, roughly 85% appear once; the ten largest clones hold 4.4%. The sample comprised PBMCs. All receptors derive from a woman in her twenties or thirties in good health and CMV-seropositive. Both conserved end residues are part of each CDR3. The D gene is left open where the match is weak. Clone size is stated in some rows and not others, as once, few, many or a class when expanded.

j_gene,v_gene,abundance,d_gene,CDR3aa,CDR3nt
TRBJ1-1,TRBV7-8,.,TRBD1,CASSRLQGSMNTEAFF,TGTGCCAGCAGCCGCCTACAGGGGAGTATGAACACTGAAGCTTTCTTT
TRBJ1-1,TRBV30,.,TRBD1,CAGGTAYLMNTEAFF,TGTGCCGGCGGGACAGCGTACCTCATGAACACTGAAGCTTTCTTT
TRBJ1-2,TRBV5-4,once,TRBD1,CASSSDRGSGYTF,TGTGCCAGCAGCTCCGACAGGGGATCTGGCTACACCTTC
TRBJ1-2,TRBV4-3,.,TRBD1,CASSPGGRYGYTF,TGCGCCAGCAGCCCAGGGGGAAGGTATGGCTACACCTTC
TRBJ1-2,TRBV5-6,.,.,CASSSDDRLLGYTF,TGTGCCAGCAGCTCCGACGACAGATTATTGGGCTACACCTTC
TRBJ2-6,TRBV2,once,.,CASSVRLAKTGANVLTF,TGTGCCAGCAGTGTTCGACTGGCTAAGACGGGGGCCAACGTCCTGACTTTC
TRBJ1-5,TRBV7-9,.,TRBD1,CASSFSLTGAGYSNQPQHF,TGTGCCAGCAGCTTTTCGCTCACAGGGGCGGGGTATAGCAATCAGCCCCAGCATTTT
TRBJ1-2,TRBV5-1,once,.,CASSLGVGYTF,TGCGCCAGCAGCTTGGGAGTGGGCTACACCTTC
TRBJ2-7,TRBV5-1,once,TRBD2,CASSQGLAGALGEQYF,TGCGCCAGCAGCCAGGGACTAGCGGGAGCCTTGGGCGAGCAGTACTTC
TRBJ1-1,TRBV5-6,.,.,CASSRGTEAFF,TGTGCCAGCAGTCGGGGGACTGAAGCTTTCTTT
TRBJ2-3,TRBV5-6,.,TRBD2,CASSLVGEGTQYF,TGTGCCAGCAGCTTGGTAGGGGAGGGAACGCAGTATTTT
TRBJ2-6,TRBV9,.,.,CASSVGWASGANVLTF,TGTGCCAGCAGCGTAGGCTGGGCCTCTGGGGCCAACGTCCTGACTTTC
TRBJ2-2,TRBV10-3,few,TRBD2,CAISPGTSGVNTGELFF,TGTGCCATCAGTCCCGGGACTAGCGGGGTTAACACCGGGGAGCTGTTTTTT
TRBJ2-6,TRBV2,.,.,CASSEQGLPGANVLTF,TGTGCCAGCAGCGAACAGGGTCTCCCTGGGGCCAACGTCCTGACTTTC
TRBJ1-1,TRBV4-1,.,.,CASGRGDTEAFF,TGCGCCAGCGGACGGGGGGACACTGAAGCTTTCTTT
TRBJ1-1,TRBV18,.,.,CASSPAGRHNTEAFF,TGTGCCAGCTCACCAGCCGGCAGACATAACACTGAAGCTTTCTTT
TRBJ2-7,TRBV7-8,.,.,CASSLALESPSYEQYF,TGTGCCAGCAGCTTAGCCCTCGAAAGCCCGTCCTACGAGCAGTACTTC
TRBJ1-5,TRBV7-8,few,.,CASSSQTYRNQPQHF,TGTGCCAGCAGCTCTCAGACATATCGCAATCAGCCCCAGCATTTT
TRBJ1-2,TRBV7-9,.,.,CASSVGQTLYGYTF,TGTGCCAGCAGCGTAGGACAGACCCTCTATGGCTACACCTTC
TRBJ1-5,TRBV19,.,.,CASTWTVYSNQPQHF,TGTGCCAGTACGTGGACAGTATATAGCAATCAGCCCCAGCATTTT
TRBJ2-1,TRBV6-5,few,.,CASSYSGGGYNEQFF,TGTGCCAGCAGTTACTCGGGAGGGGGCTACAATGAGCAGTTCTTC
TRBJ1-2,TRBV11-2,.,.,CASSLSPVGGYTF,TGTGCCAGCAGCCTCTCCCCGGTTGGTGGCTACACCTTC
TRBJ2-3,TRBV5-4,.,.,CASSLTQGGGSTDTQYF,TGTGCCAGCAGCTTAACTCAGGGAGGGGGATCGACAGATACGCAGTATTTT
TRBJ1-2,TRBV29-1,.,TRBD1,CSTTGGFSGYTF,TGCAGCACGACAGGGGGATTCTCTGGCTACACCTTC
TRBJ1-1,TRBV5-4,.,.,CASSLGPSGMNTEAFF,TGTGCCAGCAGCTTGGGGCCGTCGGGGATGAACACTGAAGCTTTCTTT
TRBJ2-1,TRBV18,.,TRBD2,CASSRLAQNNEQFF,TGTGCCAGCTCACGACTAGCGCAAAACAATGAGCAGTTCTTC
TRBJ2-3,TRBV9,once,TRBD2,CASSALLAGKTDTQYF,TGTGCCAGCAGCGCCCTCCTAGCGGGGAAGACAGATACGCAGTATTTT
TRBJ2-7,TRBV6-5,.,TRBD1,CASSLQGAGYEQYF,TGTGCCAGCAGCTTACAGGGGGCTGGATACGAGCAGTACTTC
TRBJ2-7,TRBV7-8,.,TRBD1,CASSLGKGQGYEQYF,TGTGCCAGCAGCTTAGGGAAGGGACAGGGCTACGAGCAGTACTTC
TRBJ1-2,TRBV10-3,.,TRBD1,CAMGTDNYGYTF,TGTGCCATGGGGACAGACAACTATGGCTACACCTTC
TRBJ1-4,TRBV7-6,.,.,CASSLVIGVEKLFF,TGTGCCAGCAGCTTAGTTATCGGGGTTGAAAAACTGTTTTTT
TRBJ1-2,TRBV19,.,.,CASSIAGYNYGYTF,TGTGCCAGTAGTATAGCGGGATATAACTATGGCTACACCTTC
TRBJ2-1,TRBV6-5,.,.,CASRERRYNEQFF,TGTGCCAGCAGGGAGAGGCGGTACAATGAGCAGTTCTTC
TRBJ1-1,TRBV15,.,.,CATSGWGVSMNTEAFF,TGTGCCACCAGCGGGTGGGGGGTTTCCATGAACACTGAAGCTTTCTTT
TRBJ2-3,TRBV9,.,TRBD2,CASSVVSAGVTDTQYF,TGTGCCAGCAGCGTAGTGTCGGCGGGAGTGACAGATACGCAGTATTTT
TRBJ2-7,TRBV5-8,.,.,CASRRILDATYEQYF,TGTGCCAGCAGGCGGATCCTAGACGCAACCTACGAGCAGTACTTC
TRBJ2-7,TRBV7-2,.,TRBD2,CASSLVGGLAGLLEQYF,TGTGCCAGCAGCTTAGTAGGAGGACTAGCGGGGCTCCTGGAGCAGTACTTC
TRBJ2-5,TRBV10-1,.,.,CASPQGSRETQYF,TGCGCCAGTCCACAGGGTTCTAGGGAGACCCAGTACTTC
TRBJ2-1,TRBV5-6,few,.,CASSLIGGDNEQFF,TGTGCCAGCAGCTTAATAGGAGGGGACAATGAGCAGTTCTTC
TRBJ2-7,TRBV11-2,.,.,CASSLGPGDEQYF,TGTGCCAGCAGCTTAGGTCCAGGGGACGAGCAGTACTTC
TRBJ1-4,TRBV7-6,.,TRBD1,CASSSGQGTNEKLFF,TGTGCCAGCAGCTCGGGACAGGGAACTAATGAAAAACTGTTTTTT
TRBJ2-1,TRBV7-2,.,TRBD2,CASRGTSGNDEQFF,TGTGCCAGCAGGGGGACTAGCGGGAACGATGAGCAGTTCTTC
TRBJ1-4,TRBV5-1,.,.,CASSLAATNEKLFF,TGCGCCAGCAGCTTGGCGGCAACTAATGAAAAACTGTTTTTT
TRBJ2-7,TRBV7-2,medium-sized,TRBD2,CASSLEEGGPYEQYF,TGTGCCAGCAGCTTAGAGGAGGGAGGGCCCTACGAGCAGTACTTC
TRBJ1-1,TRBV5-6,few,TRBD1,CASSPGQGMNTEAFF,TGTGCCAGCAGCCCCGGACAGGGGATGAACACTGAAGCTTTCTTT